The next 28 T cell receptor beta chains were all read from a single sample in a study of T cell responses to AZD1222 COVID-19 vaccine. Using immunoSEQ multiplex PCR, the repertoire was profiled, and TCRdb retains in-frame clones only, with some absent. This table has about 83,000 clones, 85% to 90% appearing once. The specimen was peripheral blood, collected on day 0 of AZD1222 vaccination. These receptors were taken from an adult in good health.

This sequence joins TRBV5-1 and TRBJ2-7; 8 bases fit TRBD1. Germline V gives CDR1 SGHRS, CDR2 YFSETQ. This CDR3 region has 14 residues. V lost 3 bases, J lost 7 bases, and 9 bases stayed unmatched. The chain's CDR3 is CASSSDRVRREQYF. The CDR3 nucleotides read TGCGCCAGCAGCTCGGACAGGGTAAGGAGGGAGCAGTACTTC.

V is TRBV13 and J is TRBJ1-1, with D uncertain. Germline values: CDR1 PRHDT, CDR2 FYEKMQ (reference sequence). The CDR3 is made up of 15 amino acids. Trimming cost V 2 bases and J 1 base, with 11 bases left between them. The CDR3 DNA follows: TGTGCCAGCAGCTTACAGAAGGAGACGAACACTGAAGCTTTCTTT. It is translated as CASSLQKETNTEAFF.

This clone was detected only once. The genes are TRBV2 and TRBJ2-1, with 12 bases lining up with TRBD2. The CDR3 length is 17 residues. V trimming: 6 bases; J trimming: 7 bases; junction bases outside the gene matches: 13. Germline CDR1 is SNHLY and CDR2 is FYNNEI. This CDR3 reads CASSPKGILAGGNEQFF. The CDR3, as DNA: TGTGCCAGCAGCCCTAAAGGGATACTAGCGGGGGGTAATGAGCAGTTCTTC.

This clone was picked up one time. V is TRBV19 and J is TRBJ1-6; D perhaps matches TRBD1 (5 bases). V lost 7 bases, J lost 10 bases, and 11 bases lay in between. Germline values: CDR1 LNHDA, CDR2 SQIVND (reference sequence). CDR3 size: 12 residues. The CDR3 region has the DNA TGTGCCAGTAATCAGGGTGAATCACCCCTCCACTTT. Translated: CASNQGESPLHF. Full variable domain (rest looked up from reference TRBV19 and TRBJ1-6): DGGITQSPKYLFRKEGQNVTLSCEQNLNHDAMYWYRQDPGQGLRLIYYSQIVNDFQKGDIAEGYSVSREKKESFPLTVTSAQKNPTAFYLCASNQGESPLHFGNGTRLTVT.

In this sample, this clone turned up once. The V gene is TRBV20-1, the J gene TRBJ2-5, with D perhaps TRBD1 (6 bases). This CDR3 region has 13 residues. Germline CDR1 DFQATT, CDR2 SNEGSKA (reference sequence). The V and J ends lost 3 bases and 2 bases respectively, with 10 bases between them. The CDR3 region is CSASRTAQETQYF. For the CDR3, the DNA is TGCAGTGCTAGTCGGACAGCACAAGAGACCCAGTACTTC.

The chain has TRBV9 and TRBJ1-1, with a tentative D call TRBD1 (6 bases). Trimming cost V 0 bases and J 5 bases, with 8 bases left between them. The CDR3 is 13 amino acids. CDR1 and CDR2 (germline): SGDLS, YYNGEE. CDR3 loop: CASSVEGGTEAFF. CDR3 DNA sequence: TGTGCCAGCAGCGTAGAGGGGGGGACTGAAGCTTTCTTT.

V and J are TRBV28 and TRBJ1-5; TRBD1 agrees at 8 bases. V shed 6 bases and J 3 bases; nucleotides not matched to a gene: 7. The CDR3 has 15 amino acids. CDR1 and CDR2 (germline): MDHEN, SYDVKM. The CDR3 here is CASRGQAEVNQPQHF. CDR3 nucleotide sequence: TGTGCCAGCAGGGGACAGGCCGAGGTCAATCAGCCCCAGCATTTT.

CDR3: CASSPDWGGGNQPQHF. CDR3 in DNA: TGTGCCAGCTCACCAGATTGGGGAGGGGGCAATCAGCCCCAGCATTTT. This chain joins TRBV18 and TRBJ1-5, with D possibly TRBD1 on 5 matching bases. Germline CDR1 KGHSH, CDR2 LQKENI. The CDR3 has 16 amino acids. V was shortened by 2 bases and J by 2 bases, with 13 bases between the two germline ends.

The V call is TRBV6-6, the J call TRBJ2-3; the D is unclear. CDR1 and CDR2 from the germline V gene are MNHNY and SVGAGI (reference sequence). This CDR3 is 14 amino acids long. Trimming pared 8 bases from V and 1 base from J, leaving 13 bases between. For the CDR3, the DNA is TGTGCCAGCTGGCCCAAGGTGGGCACAGATACGCAGTATTTT. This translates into CASWPKVGTDTQYF.

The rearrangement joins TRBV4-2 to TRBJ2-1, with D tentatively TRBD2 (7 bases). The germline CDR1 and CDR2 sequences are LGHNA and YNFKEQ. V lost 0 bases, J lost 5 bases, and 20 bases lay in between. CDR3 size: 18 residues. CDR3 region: CASSQDPTFRGRDNEQFF. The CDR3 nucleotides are TGTGCCAGCAGCCAAGACCCCACATTTAGGGGGAGGGACAATGAGCAGTTCTTC.

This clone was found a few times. The CDR3 DNA follows: TGCGCCAGCAGCTTGGACCAGAATGGCTACACCTTC. It is translated as CASSLDQNGYTF. This chain joins TRBV5-1 and TRBJ1-2, with no clear D. Trimming removed 0 bases at V and 6 bases at J, with 6 bases between. The V gene's germline CDR1 is SGHRS and CDR2 YFSETQ. This CDR3 has 12 residues.

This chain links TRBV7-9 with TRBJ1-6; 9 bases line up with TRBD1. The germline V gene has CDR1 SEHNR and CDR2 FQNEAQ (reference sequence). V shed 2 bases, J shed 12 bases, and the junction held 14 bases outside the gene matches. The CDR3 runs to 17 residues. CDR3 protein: CASSLSGGTGQFGPLHF. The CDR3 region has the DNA TGTGCCAGCAGCTTATCCGGGGGGACAGGGCAGTTCGGACCCCTCCACTTT.

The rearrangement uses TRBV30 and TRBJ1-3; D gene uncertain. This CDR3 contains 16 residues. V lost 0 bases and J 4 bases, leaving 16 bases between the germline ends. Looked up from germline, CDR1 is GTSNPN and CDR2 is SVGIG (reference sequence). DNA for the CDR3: TGTGCCTGGAGTGTACCCCGATACTCCTCCGGAAACACCATATATTTT. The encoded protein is CAWSVPRYSSGNTIYF. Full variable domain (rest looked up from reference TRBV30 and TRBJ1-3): SQTIHQWPATLVQPVGSPLSLECTVEGTSNPNLYWYRQAAGRGLQLLFYSVGIGQISSEVPQNLSASRPQDRQFILSSKKLLLSDSGFYLCAWSVPRYSSGNTIYFGEGSWLTVV.

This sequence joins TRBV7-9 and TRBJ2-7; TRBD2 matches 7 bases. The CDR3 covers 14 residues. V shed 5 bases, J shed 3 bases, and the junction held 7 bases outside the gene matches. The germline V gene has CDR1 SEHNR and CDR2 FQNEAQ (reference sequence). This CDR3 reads CASSLGLPNYEQYF. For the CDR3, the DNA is TGTGCCAGCAGCCTGGGACTACCGAACTACGAGCAGTACTTC.

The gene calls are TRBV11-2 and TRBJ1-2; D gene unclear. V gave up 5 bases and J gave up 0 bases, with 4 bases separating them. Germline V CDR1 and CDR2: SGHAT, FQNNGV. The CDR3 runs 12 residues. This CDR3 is CASSPPNYGYTF. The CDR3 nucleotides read TGTGCCAGCAGCCCTCCTAACTATGGCTACACCTTC. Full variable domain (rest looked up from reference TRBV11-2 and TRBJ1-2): EAGVAQSPRYKIIEKRQSVAFWCNPISGHATLYWYQQILGQGPKLLIQFQNNGVVDDSQLPKDRFSAERLKGVDSTLKIQPAKLEDSAVYLCASSPPNYGYTFGSGTRLTVV.

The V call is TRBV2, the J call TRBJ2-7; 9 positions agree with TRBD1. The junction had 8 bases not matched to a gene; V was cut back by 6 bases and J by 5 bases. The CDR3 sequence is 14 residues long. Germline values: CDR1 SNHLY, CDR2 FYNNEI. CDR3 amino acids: CASRVGQGGDEQYF. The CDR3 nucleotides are TGTGCCAGCAGGGTGGGACAGGGCGGCGACGAGCAGTACTTC.

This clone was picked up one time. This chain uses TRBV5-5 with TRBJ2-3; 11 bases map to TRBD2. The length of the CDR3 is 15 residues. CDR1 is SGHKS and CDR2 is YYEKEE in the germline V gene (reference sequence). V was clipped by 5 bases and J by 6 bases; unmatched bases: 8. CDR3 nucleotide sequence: TGTGCCAGCAGATTTCTAGCGGGAGGTTTGGATACGCAGTATTTT. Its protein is CASRFLAGGLDTQYF.

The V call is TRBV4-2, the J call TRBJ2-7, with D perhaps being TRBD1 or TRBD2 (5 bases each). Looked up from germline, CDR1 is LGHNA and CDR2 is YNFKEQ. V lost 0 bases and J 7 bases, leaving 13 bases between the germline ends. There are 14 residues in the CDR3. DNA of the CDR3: TGTGCCAGCAGCCAAGATCGGGGCACTTTAGAGCAGTACTTC. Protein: CASSQDRGTLEQYF.

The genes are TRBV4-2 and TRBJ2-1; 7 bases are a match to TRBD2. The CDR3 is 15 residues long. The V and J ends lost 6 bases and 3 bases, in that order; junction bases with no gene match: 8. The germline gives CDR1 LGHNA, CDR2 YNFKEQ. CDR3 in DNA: TGTGCCAGCAGATCGCTCGCGGGGGACTACAATGAGCAGTTCTTC. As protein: CASRSLAGDYNEQFF.

As DNA, the CDR3 is TGTGCTAGTGGTGGCGACACCGGGGAGCTGTTTTTT. This gives the protein CASGGDTGELFF. The J gene is TRBJ2-2, the V gene TRBV12-5; no clear D. The CDR3 runs to 12 residues. Germline CDR1 and CDR2: LGHNT and FRNRAP. The ends were cut back, 5 bases at V and 3 bases at J, with 4 bases in the middle.

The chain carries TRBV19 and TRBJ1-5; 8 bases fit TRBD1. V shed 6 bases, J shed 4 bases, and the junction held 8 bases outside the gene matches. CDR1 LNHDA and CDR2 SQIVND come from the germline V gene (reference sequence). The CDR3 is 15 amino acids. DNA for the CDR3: TGTGCCAGTAGGGATGGGACAGGCGTGAATCAGCCCCAGCATTTT. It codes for CASRDGTGVNQPQHF.

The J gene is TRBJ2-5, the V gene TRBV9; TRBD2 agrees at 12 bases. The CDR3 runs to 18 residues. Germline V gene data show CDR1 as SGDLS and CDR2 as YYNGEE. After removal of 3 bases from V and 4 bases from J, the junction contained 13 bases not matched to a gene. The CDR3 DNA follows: TGTGCCAGCAGCGCCGCCGGACTAGCGGGATATAGGGGAGAGACCCAGTACTTC. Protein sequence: CASSAAGLAGYRGETQYF.

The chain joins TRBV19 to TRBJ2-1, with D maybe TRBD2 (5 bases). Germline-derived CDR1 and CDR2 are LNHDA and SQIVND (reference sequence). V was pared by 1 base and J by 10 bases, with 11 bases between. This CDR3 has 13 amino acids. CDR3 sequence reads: CASSIGTAREQFF. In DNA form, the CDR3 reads TGTGCCAGTAGTATAGGGACTGCCAGAGAGCAGTTCTTC.

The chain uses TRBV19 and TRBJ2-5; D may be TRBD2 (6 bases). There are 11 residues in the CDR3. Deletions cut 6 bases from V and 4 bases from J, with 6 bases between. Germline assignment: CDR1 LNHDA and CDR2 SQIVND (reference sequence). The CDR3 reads CASRGGETQYF. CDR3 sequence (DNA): TGTGCCAGTAGGGGGGGAGAGACCCAGTACTTC.

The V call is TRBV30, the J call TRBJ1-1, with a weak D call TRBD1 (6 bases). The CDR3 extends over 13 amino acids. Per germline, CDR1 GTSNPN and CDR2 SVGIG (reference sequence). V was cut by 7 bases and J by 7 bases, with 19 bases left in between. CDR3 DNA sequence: TGTGCCTTGCGGAGAGGGGGATGGAGTGAAGCTTTCTTT. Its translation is CALRRGGWSEAFF. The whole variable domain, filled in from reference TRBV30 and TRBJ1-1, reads SQTIHQWPATLVQPVGSPLSLECTVEGTSNPNLYWYRQAAGRGLQLLFYSVGIGQISSEVPQNLSASRPQDRQFILSSKKLLLSDSGFYLCALRRGGWSEAFFGQGTRLTVV.

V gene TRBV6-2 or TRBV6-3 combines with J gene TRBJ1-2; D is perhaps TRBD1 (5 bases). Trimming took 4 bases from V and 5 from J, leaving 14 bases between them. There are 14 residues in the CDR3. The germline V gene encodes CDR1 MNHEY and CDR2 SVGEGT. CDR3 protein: CASSSEGRQYGYTF. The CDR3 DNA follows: TGTGCCAGCAGTTCCGAGGGGCGACAGTATGGCTACACCTTC.

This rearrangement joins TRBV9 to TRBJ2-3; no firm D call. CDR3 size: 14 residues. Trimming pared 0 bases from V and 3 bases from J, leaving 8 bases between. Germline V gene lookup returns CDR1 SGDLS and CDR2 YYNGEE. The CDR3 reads CASSVVGRTDTQYF. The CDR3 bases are TGTGCCAGCAGCGTAGTTGGGCGGACAGATACGCAGTATTTT.

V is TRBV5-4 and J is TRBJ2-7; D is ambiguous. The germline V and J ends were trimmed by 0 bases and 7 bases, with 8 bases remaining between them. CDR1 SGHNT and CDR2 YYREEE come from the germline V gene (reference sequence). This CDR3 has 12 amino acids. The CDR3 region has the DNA TGTGCCAGCAGCTTGGCCTCCGGGGAGCAGTACTTC. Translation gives CASSLASGEQYF.